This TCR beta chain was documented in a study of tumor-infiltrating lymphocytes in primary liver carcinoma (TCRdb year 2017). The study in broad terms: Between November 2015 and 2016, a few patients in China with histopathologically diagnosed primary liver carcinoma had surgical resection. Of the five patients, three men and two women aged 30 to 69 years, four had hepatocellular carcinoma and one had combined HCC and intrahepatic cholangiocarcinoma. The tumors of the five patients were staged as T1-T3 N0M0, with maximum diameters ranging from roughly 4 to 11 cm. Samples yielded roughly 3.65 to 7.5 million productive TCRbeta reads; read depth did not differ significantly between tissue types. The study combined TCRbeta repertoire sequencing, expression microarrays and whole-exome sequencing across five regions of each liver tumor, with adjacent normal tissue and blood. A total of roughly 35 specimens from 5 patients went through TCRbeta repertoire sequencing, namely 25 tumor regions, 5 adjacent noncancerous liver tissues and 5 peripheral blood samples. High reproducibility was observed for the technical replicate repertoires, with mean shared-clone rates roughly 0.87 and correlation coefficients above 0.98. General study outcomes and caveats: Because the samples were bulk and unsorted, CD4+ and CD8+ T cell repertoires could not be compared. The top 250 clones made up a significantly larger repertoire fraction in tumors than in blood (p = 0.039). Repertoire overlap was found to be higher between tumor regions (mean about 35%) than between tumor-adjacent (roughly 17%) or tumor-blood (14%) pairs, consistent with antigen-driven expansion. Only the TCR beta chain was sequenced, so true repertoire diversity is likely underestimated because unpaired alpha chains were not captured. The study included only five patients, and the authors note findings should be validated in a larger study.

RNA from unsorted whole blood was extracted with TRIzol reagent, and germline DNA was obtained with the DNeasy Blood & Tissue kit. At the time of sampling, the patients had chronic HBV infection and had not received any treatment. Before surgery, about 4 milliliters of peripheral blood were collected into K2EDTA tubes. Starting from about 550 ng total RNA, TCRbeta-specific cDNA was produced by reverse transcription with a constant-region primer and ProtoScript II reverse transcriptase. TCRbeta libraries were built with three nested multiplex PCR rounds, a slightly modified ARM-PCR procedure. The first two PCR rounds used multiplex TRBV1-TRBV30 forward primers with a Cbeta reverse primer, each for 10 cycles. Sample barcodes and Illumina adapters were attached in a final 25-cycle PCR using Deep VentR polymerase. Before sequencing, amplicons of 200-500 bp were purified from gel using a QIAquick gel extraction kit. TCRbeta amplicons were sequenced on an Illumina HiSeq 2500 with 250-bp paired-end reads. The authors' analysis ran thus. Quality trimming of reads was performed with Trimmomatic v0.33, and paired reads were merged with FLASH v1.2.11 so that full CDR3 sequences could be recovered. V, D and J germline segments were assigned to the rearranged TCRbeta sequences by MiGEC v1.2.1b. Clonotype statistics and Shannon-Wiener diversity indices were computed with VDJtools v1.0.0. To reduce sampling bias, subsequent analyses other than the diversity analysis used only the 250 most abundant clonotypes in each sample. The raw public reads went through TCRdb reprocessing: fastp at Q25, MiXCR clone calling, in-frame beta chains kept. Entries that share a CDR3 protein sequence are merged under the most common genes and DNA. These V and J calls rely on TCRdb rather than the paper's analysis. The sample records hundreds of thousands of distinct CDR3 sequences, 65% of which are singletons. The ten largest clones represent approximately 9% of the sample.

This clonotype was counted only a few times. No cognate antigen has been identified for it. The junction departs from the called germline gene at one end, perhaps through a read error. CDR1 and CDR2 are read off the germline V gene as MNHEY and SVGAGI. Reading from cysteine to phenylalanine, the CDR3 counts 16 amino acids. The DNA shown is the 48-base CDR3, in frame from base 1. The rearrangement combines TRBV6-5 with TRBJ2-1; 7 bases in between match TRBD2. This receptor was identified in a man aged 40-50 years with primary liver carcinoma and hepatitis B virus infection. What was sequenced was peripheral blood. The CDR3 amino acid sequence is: CASSTPSGYSINEQLF. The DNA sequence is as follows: TGTGCCAGCAGTACCCCTAGCGGTTACTCTATCAATGAGCAGCTCTTC.